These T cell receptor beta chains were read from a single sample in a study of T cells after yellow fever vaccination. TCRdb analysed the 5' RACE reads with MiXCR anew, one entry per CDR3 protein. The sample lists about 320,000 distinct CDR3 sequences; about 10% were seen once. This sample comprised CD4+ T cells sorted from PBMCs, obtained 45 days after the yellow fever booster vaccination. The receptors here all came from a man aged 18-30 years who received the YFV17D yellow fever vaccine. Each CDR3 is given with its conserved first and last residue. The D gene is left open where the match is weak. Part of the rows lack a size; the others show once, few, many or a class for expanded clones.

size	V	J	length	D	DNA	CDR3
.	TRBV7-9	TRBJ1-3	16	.	TGTGCCAGCAGCTCAAGTGCTTGGTCCTACTCAAACACCATATATTTT	CASSSSAWSYSNTIYF
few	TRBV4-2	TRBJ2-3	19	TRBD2	TGTGCCAGCAGCCAAGATCGGCTAGCGGGGACCTCTAGCACAGATACGCAGTATTTT	CASSQDRLAGTSSTDTQYF
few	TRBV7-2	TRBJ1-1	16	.	TGTGCCAGCAGCCTCATCGGCGGCCCCTTGAACACTGAAGCTTTCTTT	CASSLIGGPLNTEAFF
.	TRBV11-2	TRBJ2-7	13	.	TGTGCCAGCAGCTGGAGCCCCAGGGACGAGCAGTACTTC	CASSWSPRDEQYF
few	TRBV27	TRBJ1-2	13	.	TGTGCCAGCAGTCCCGGGACGCGCGGAGGCTACACCTTC	CASSPGTRGGYTF
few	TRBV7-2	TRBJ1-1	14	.	TGTGCCAGCAGCTTGGGGGGGGCGACGACTGAAGCTTTCTTT	CASSLGGATTEAFF
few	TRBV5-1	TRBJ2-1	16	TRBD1	TGCGCCAGCAGCTTGGAAGCGACAGGGTCGTGGAATGAGCAGTTCTTC	CASSLEATGSWNEQFF
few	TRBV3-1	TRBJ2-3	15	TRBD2	TGTGCCAGCAGCCAACAACTAGCGGGGGGAGATACGCAGTATTTT	CASSQQLAGGDTQYF
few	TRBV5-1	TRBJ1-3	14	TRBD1	TGCGCCAGCAGCCGGTCGACAGGGCGAAACACCATATATTTT	CASSRSTGRNTIYF
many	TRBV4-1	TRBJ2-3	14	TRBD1	TGCGCCAGCAGACCGGGACAGTCCACAGATACGCAGTATTTT	CASRPGQSTDTQYF
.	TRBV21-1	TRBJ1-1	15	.	TGTGCCAGCAGTACCCGAACCACGGCAAACACTGAAGCTTTCTTT	CASSTRTTANTEAFF
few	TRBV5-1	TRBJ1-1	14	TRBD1	TGCGCCAGCAGCTTGATGACAGGGCGGACTGAAGCTTTCTTT	CASSLMTGRTEAFF
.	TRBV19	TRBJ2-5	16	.	TGTGCCAGTAGTATAGATGGTACAGTCGGGCGAGAGACCCAGTACTTC	CASSIDGTVGRETQYF
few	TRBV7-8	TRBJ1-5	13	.	TGTGCCAGCAGCTTAGTCGATTACCAGCCCCAGCATTTT	CASSLVDYQPQHF
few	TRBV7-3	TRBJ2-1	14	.	TGTGCCAGCAGCCCCCAGGACTCTACTGGGGGGCAGTTCTTC	CASSPQDSTGGQFF
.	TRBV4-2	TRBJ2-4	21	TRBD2	TGTGCCAGCAGCCAAGACCCCGGACTAGCGGGGGGTCCGATTCAGAAAAACATTCAGTACTTC	CASSQDPGLAGGPIQKNIQYF
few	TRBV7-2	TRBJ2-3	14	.	TGTGCCAGCAGCTTGAAGACAGTCACAGATACGCAGTATTTT	CASSLKTVTDTQYF
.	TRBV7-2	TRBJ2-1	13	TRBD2	TGTGCCAGCAGCCCCCGACTAGCTATTGAGCAGTTCTTC	CASSPRLAIEQFF
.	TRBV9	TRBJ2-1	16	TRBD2	TGTGCCAGCAGCGTAGCTCCTAGCGGGGGGTACAATGAGCAGTTCTTC	CASSVAPSGGYNEQFF
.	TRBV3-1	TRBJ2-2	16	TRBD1	TGTGCCAGCAGCCACCGGGACAGGGGGCTCAGCGGGGAGCTGTTTTTT	CASSHRDRGLSGELFF
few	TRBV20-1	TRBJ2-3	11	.	TGCAGGCATCTAGTGGCGGATACGCAGTATTTT	CRHLVADTQYF
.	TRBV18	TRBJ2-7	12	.	TGTGCCAGCTCACCTGGGAGTCTGGAGCAGTACTTC	CASSPGSLEQYF
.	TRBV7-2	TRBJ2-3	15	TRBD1	TGTGCCAGCAGCAACAGGGGGCGGATGGCAGATACGCAGTATTTT	CASSNRGRMADTQYF